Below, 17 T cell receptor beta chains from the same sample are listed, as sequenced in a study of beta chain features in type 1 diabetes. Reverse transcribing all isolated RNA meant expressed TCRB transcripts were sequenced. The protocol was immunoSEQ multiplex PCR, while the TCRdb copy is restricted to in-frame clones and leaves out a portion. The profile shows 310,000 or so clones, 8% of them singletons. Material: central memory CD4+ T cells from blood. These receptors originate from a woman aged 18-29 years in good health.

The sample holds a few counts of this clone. This chain's CDR3 is CASSHDKDSNEKLFF. CDR3 bases: TGCGCCAGCAGCCATGATAAGGACAGTAATGAAAAACTGTTTTTT. The V and J genes are TRBV4-1 and TRBJ1-4, with D perhaps TRBD1 (6 bases). Germline assignment: CDR1 MGHRA and CDR2 YSYEKL. Trimming pared 3 bases from V and 4 bases from J, leaving 12 bases between. The CDR3 has 15 amino acids.

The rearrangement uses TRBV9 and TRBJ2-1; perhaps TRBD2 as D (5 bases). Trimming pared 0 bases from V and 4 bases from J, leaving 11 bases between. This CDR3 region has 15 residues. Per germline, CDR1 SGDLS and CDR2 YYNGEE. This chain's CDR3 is CASSVAGGGYNEQFF. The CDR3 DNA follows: TGTGCCAGCAGCGTAGCTGGCGGCGGGTACAATGAGCAGTTCTTC.

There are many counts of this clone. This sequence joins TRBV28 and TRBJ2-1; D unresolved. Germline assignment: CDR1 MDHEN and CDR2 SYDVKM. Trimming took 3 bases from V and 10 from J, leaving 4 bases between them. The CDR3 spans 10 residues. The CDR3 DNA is TGTGCCAGCAGTTTGCGGGAGCAGTTCTTC. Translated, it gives CASSLREQFF.

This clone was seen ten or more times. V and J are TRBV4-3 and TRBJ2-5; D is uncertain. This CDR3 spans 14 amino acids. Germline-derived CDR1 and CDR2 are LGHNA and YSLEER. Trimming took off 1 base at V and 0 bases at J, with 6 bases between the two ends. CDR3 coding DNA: TGCGCCAGCAGCCAAGTTAGGTACCAAGAGACCCAGTACTTC. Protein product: CASSQVRYQETQYF.

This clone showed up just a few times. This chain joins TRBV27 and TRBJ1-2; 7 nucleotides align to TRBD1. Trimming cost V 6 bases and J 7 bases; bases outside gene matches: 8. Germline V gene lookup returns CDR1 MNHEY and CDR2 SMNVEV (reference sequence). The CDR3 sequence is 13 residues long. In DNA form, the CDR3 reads TGTGCCAGCAGCCATCACAGGGGTGCTGGCTACACCTTC. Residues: CASSHHRGAGYTF.

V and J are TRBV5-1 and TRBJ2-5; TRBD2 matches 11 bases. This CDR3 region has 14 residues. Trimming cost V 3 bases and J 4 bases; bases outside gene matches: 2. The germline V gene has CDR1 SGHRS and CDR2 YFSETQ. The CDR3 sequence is CASSSGLAVETQYF. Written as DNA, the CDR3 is TGCGCCAGCAGCTCGGGACTAGCGGTAGAGACCCAGTACTTC.

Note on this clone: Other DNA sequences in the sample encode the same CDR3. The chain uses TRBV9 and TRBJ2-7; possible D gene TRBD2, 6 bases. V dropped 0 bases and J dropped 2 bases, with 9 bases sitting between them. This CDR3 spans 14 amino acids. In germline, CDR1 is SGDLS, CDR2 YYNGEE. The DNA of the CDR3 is TGTGCCAGCAGCGTAGATGGGGGGACCTACGAGCAGTACTTC. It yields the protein CASSVDGGTYEQYF.

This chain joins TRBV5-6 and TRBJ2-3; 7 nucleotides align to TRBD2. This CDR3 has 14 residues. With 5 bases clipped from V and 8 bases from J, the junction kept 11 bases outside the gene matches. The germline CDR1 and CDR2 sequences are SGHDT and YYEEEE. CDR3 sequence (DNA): TGTGCCAGCAGTTCAAGCGGGATACGTAGTACGCAGTATTTT. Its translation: CASSSSGIRSTQYF. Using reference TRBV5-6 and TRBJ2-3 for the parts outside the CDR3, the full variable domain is DAGVTQSPTHLIKTRGQQVTLRCSPKSGHDTVSWYQQALGQGPQFIFQYYEEEERQRGNFPDRFSGHQFPNYSSELNVNALLLGDSALYLCASSSSGIRSTQYFGPGTRLTVL.

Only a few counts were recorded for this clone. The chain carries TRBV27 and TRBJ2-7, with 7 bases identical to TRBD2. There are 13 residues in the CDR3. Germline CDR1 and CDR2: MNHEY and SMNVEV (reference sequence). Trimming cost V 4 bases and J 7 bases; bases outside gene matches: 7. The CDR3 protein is CASSSRLAREQYF. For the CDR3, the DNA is TGTGCCAGCAGTTCCCGACTAGCAAGGGAGCAGTACTTC.

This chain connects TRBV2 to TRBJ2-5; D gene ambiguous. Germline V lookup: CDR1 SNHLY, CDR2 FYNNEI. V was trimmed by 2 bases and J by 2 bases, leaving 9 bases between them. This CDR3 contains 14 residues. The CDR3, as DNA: TGTGCCAGCAGTGAATTAACTGTACAAGAGACCCAGTACTTC. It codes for CASSELTVQETQYF.

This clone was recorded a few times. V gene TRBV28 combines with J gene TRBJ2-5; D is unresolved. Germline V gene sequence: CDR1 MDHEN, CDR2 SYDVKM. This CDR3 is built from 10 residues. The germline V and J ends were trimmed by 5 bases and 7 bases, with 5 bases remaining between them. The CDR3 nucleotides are TGTGCCAGCAGTGGGCTGACCCAGTACTTC. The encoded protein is CASSGLTQYF. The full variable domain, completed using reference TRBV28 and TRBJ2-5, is DVKVTQSSRYLVKRTGEKVFLECVQDMDHENMFWYRQDPGLGLRLIYFSYDVKMKEKGDIPEGYSVSREKKERFSLILESASTNQTSMYLCASSGLTQYFGPGTRLLVL.

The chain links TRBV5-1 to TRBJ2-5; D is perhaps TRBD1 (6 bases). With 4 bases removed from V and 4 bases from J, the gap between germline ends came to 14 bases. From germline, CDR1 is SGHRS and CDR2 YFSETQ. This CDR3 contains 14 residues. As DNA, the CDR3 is TGCGCCAGCAGCGGTGGGACACCAAGAGAGACCCAGTACTTC. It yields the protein CASSGGTPRETQYF.

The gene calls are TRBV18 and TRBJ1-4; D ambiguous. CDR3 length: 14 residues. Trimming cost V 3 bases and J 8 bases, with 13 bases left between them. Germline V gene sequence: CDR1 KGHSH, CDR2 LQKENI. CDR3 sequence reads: CASSPISQSEKLFF. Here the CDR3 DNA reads TGTGCCAGCTCACCGATCAGTCAGTCGGAAAAACTGTTTTTT.

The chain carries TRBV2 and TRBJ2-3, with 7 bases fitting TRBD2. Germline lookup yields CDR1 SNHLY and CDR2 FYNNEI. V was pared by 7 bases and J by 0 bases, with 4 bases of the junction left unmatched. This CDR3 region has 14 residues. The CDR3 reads CASMRTRSTDTQYF. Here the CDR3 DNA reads TGTGCCAGCATGCGGACTAGAAGCACAGATACGCAGTATTTT.

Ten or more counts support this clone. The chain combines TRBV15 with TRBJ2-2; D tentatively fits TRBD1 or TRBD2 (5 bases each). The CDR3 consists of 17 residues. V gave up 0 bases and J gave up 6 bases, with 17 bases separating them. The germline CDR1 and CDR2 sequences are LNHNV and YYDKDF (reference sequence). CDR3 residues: CATSREISPRGAGELFF. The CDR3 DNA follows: TGTGCCACCAGCAGAGAGATTTCACCCAGAGGGGCCGGGGAGCTGTTTTTT. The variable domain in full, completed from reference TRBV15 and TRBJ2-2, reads DAMVIQNPRYQVTQFGKPVTLSCSQTLNHNVMYWYQQKSSQAPKLLFHYYDKDFNNEADTPDNFQSRRPNTSFCFLDIRSPGLGDTAMYLCATSREISPRGAGELFFGEGSRLTVL.

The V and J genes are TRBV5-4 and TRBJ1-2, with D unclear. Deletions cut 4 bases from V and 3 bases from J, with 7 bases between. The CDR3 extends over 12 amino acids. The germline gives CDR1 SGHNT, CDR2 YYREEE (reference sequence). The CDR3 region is CASSPGHYGYTF. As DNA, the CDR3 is TGTGCCAGCAGCCCAGGACACTATGGCTACACCTTC.

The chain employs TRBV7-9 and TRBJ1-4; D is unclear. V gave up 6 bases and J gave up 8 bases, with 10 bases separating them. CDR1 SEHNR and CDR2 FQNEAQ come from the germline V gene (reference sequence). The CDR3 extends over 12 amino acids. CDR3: CASRRQREKLFF. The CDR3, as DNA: TGTGCCAGCAGACGCCAGCGGGAAAAACTGTTTTTT.